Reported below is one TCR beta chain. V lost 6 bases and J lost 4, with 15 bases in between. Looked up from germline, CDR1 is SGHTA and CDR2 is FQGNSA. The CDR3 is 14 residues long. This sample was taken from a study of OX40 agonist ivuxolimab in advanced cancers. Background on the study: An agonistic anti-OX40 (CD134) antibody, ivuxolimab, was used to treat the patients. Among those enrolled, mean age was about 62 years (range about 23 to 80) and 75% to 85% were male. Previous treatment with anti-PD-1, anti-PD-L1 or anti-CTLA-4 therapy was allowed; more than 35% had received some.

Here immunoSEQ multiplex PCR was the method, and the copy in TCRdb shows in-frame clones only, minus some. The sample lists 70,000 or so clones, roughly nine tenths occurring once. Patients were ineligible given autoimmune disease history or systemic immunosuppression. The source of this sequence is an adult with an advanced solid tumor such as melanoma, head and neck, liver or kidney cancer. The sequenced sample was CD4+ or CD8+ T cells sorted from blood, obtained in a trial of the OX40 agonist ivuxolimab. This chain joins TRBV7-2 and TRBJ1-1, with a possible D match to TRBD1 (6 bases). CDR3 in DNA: TGTGCCAGCAGACACACAACAGGGATCACTGAAGCTTTCTTT. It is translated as CASRHTTGITEAFF.